The source of this TCR beta chain is a study of CD8 T cells in Susac syndrome. Germline CDR1 is SQVTM and CDR2 is ANQGSEA. Trimming removed 5 bases from V and 0 bases from J, with 10 bases in between. The CDR3 has 13 residues. RNA in amounts of about 0.45 to 1 ug was reverse transcribed with random hexamers. MiXCR was run by TCRdb on the immunoSEQ multiplex PCR reads, yielding one entry per CDR3 protein. The profile shows more than 100,000 distinct CDR3 sequences, under 96% of them singletons. Sequencing was carried out using CD4+ T cells from PBMCs. This TCR was sampled from a human donor with Susac syndrome. The chain is built from TRBV29-1 and TRBJ1-1; D is unclear. Here the CDR3 reads CSVNEQMNTEAFF. DNA for the CDR3: TGCAGCGTTAATGAACAGATGAACACTGAAGCTTTCTTT.